The entry below describes one T cell receptor (beta chain). This sample was taken from a study of blood T cell repertoires in COVID-19. For the study at large: Acute and convalescent COVID-19 samples came from the United States, Italy and Spain. PBMCs, B-cell-depleted T cells, or T cells provided the cDNA or gDNA that made up the material.

As handled by the study authors: The assay estimated nucleated cells by amplifying reference gene primers. Clones were read by immunoSEQ multiplex PCR, and TCRdb kept only the in-frame ones, dropping some. That table gives V, J and clone size, and the DNA gave D and trimming. The sample yields over 120,000 clones, about 79% seen once. What was sequenced was peripheral blood. This clonotype originated in an elderly woman with acute or convalescent COVID-19.

CDR3 region: CASSGDRGGNPSSYNEQFF. The CDR3 bases are TGTGCCAGCAGTGGTGACAGGGGGGGAAACCCGAGCTCCTACAATGAGCAGTTCTTC. This chain links TRBV9 with TRBJ2-1, with 9 bases fitting TRBD1. CDR3 size: 19 residues. V lost 5 bases, J lost 0 bases, and 15 bases stayed unmatched. The germline V gene encodes CDR1 SGDLS and CDR2 YYNGEE.